The entry that follows covers one T cell receptor (beta chain) sequence. No cognate antigen has been identified for it. Base qualities were left out, and no much larger clone turns up one base away. The time point label, read with the paper, signifies: baseline before first vaccination. The vaccinee samples were drawn from two UK trials, COV001 and COV002, one of which was a single-blind randomized controlled phase 2/3 trial testing AZD1222 (ChAdOx1 nCoV-19) in healthy adults. For TCRbeta chain sequencing, PBMC samples from trial participants were taken at day 0 and at day 28 after the second dose. The data stem from a study of T cell responses to AZD1222 COVID-19 vaccine (dated by TCRdb to about 2021). Background on the whole study: AZD1222 recipients given second doses at about 4 weeks or at about 12 weeks were pooled, since spike-specific TCR depth and breadth were not found to differ between the two schedules. Trial participants were enrolled by age into subgroups of 18-55, 56-69 and 70-plus years, and 148, 28 and 57 TCR-sequenced participants, respectively, were included in these subgroups. A total of 233 trial participants underwent TCR sequencing, of whom around 200 received two doses of AZD1222 and roughly 25 received two doses of the MenACWY control vaccine. Broad study findings and their caveats: Only six AZD1222 recipients were SARS-CoV-2 seropositive at baseline, limiting conclusions about previously exposed vaccinees. Most participants were white British and females outnumbered males, and the authors suggested that clonal diversity may have been underestimated. After two AZD1222 doses, both the breadth and the depth of spike-specific TCRs were significantly higher than at day 0 and than in MenACWY recipients. Because no samples from the day 14 peak response were available, repertoires could be characterized only after the peak T cell response. Nearly half of unique spike-specific TCRs reportedly recognized epitopes outside regions mutated in the B.1.351 and B.1.1.7 variants. The whole spike protein was spanned by vaccine-associated CD4 TCRs, and dominant responses were seen in regions 160-218 and 743-854. The 56-69-year group was small, and its depth increase did not reach significance, likely because of low power.

The CDR3 regions of human TCRbeta chains were analyzed by immunosequencing. Per the original workflow: Repertoire TCRs were matched against a reference library of SARS-CoV-2-specific TCRs generated with the MIRA antigen-specificity platform. Breadth meant the fraction of unique TCRs that were SARS-CoV-2-associated, whereas depth meant the fraction of total T cells that were SARS-CoV-2-associated. Using the MIRA data, each spike-specific TCR was mapped to the spike region that the TCR reacts to and placed in a CD4 or CD8 class. Log10-transformed breadth and depth values were compared by one-way ANOVA with Sidak's multiple comparisons tests. This is the immuneACCESS table as TCRdb keeps it, with only in-frame sequences that have V and J called. A part of the clones is gone; compared with another copy, unresolved V genes explain less than half, and the rest is unexplained. V, J and clone size reflect that table, while D and trimming were determined from the DNA. The sample table holds about 79,000 clones, of which over 75% were seen once. The ten largest clones represent 22% of the sample.

After removal of 4 bases from V and 6 bases from J, the junction retains 8 bases not matched to a gene. The CDR3 holds 17 amino acids from the cysteine to the phenylalanine. CDR3 DNA only is kept here, 51 bases in frame from base 1. Sequences SGHDT (CDR1) and YYEEEE (CDR2) are obtained from the germline V gene. The TCR originated in an adult in good health. The chain is encoded by TRBV5-6 joined to TRBJ2-3; TRBD2 aligns with 16 central bases. The sample in question was peripheral blood, obtained on day 0 of AZD1222 vaccination. The bases are TGTGCCAGCAGCCTGGGACTAGCGGGAGGGCCGGGTGATACGCAGTATTTT. This is translated as CASSLGLAGGPGDTQYF.